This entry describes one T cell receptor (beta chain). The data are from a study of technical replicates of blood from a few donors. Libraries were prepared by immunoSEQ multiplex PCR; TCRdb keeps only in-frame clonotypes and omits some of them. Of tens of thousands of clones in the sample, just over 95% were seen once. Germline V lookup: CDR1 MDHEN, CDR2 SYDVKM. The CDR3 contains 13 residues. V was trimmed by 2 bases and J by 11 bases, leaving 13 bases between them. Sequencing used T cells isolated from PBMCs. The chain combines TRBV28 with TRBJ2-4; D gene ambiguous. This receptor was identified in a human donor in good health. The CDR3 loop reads CASSLRTLPVQYF. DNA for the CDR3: TGTGCCAGCAGTTTAAGAACCCTGCCGGTTCAGTACTTC.